One sample yielded the 8 T cell receptor beta chains listed below, sequenced in a study of blood T cells in healthy people across ages. A J-beta primer mix and a sample-barcoded 5' primer were used in a second PCR of about 7 to 11 cycles. TCRdb passed the 5' RACE reads through MiXCR, listing each CDR3 protein once. The data show 650,000 to 800,000 distinct CDR3 sequences, 52% seen once. The source material was blood. The receptor source for this set is a woman older than 75 in good health.

There are many counts of this clonotype. V gene TRBV10-3 combines with J gene TRBJ1-5; no definite D call. The V end lost 8 bases, the J end lost 0 bases, and 11 bases lay between the germline ends. Germline CDR1 and CDR2: ENHRY and SYGVKD. The length of the CDR3 is 14 residues. This CDR3 reads CAILRTDSNQPQHF. For the CDR3, the DNA is TGTGCCATCCTACGAACCGATAGCAATCAGCCCCAGCATTTT.

The count of this clonotype is one. A much larger clone is a single base away; this may be a read error. The chain uses TRBV7-9 and TRBJ1-4; unclear D gene. Looked up from germline, CDR1 is SEHNR and CDR2 is FQNEAQ (reference sequence). The CDR3 has 15 residues. V dropped 5 bases and J dropped 4 bases, with 14 bases sitting between them. The DNA of the CDR3 is TGTGCCAGCAGCCTCACGGAAAGCCGTAATGAAAAACTGTTTTTT. This sequence encodes CASSLTESRNEKLFF.

There are many counts of this clonotype. V usage is TRBV18 and J usage is TRBJ2-7; maybe TRBD1 (6 bases). From germline, CDR1 is KGHSH and CDR2 LQKENI. The V end lost 5 bases, the J end lost 2 bases, and 16 bases lay between the germline ends. The CDR3 is made up of 15 amino acids. CDR3 in DNA: TGTGCCAGCTCAGCCGCAGGGGACCTAACCTACGAGCAGTACTTC. Translation gives CASSAAGDLTYEQYF.

This clonotype was seen a few times. The chain recombines TRBV12-3 or TRBV12-4 with TRBJ2-7; either TRBD1 or TRBD2 may supply D (7 bases each). The CDR3 runs to 15 residues. The V and J ends lost 6 bases and 4 bases respectively, with 19 bases between them. CDR3 in amino acids: CASRQGGRGIYEQYF. The CDR3 nucleotides are TGTGCCAGCAGGCAGGGGGGGCGGGGAATTTACGAGCAGTACTTC.

This clonotype has only one observation. V and J are TRBV5-6 and TRBJ2-1, with D possibly matching TRBD1 (6 bases). The V gene lost 1 base and the J gene lost 2 bases, with 16 bases spanning the gap. This CDR3 contains 17 residues. Germline assignment: CDR1 SGHDT and CDR2 YYEEEE. The CDR3 region has the DNA TGTGCCAGCAGCTTGCGGGCAGGGGAGCTGACCTACAATGAGCAGTTCTTC. Its translation is CASSLRAGELTYNEQFF.

This clonotype has only a few counts. The chain is built from TRBV6-5 and TRBJ2-7; possible D gene TRBD1, 7 bases. CDR1 is MNHEY, CDR2 SVGAGI, per germline. The CDR3 consists of 16 residues. Trimming shortened V by 2 bases and J by 3 bases, and 17 bases separated the two germline ends. CDR3 residues: CASSYDDGGGSYEQYF. The CDR3 DNA reads as TGTGCCAGCAGTTACGATGACGGAGGGGGCAGCTACGAGCAGTACTTC.

About this clonotype itself: An end of the junction differs from the germline gene, which may be a read error. The chain combines TRBV3-1 with TRBJ1-6; no clear D gene. Germline assignment: CDR1 LGHDT and CDR2 YNNKEL (reference sequence). The CDR3 consists of 15 residues. CDR3 DNA: TGTGCCAGCAGCTTCGAACCCCGGCATAATTCATCCCTCCACTTT. Its translation: CASSFEPRHNSSLHF.

This clonotype is a singleton in its sample. The J gene is TRBJ2-3, the V gene TRBV6-6; a weak D match, TRBD2 (6 bases). The germline V gene has CDR1 MNHNY and CDR2 SVGAGI (reference sequence). Trimming cost V 6 bases and J 0 bases, with 13 bases left between them. The CDR3 spans 15 residues. CDR3 nucleotide sequence: TGTGCCAGCAGGAACAAGGGGACTAGCACAGATACGCAGTATTTT. It translates to CASRNKGTSTDTQYF.